This T cell receptor (beta chain) came from a study of beta chain features in type 1 diabetes. Study conclusions and caveats: When Type 1 diabetes patients were examined, their TCRB CDR3s proved moderately but significantly shorter in all four CD4+ subsets.

The CDR3 is 13 residues long. Germline V gives CDR1 SEHNR, CDR2 FQNEAQ (reference sequence). V lost 3 bases, J lost 8 bases, and 13 bases lay in between. There are a few counts of this clone. What it binds is not known. Once sorted, every population was more than 98% pure. Expressed TCRB transcripts got sequenced, as all isolated RNA was reverse transcribed. This table comes from immunoSEQ multiplex PCR, and its TCRdb copy is limited to in-frame clones, with some not included. This sample has about 180,000 clones, with around 8% found just once. The source of this sequence is a woman in her 40s with type 1 diabetes. The sequencing sample was made of central memory CD4+ T cells from blood. The chain uses TRBV7-9 and TRBJ1-2; perhaps TRBD1 as D (5 bases). The chain's CDR3 is CASSLGLGTGYTF. The CDR3 DNA follows: TGTGCCAGCAGCTTGGGACTAGGGACCGGCTACACCTTC.